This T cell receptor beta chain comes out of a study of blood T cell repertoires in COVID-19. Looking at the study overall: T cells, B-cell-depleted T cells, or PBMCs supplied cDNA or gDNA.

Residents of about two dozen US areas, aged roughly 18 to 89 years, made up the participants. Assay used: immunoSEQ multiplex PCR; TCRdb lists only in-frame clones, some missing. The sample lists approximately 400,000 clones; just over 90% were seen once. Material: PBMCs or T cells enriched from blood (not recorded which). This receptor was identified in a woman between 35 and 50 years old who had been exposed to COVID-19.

The CDR3 here is CASSVPPWSSYNEQFF. CDR3 nucleotides: TGTGCCAGCAGCGTACCACCGTGGAGCTCCTACAATGAGCAGTTCTTC. The chain uses TRBV9 and TRBJ2-1; D remains ambiguous. The V gene's germline CDR1 is SGDLS and CDR2 YYNGEE. CDR3 length: 16 residues. V lost 1 base, J lost 0 bases, and 11 bases lay in between.